One and the same sample provided the 18 T cell receptor beta chains below, sequenced in a study of regulatory T cells in long-lasting Graves disease. Arm-PCR of CDR3 regions and iRepertoire HTBI primers were used to build TCR beta libraries. TCRdb passed the multiplex PCR reads through MiXCR, listing each CDR3 protein once. This table has 500,000 to 700,000 distinct CDR3 sequences, 15% to 20% appearing once. Time point described: newly diagnosed GD, antithyroid drugs for less than 3 months. Following extraction of RNA from PBMCs, that RNA was used to make the TCR library. This sample was shared with a second study, whose subject was T cells in Graves' hyperthyroidism and ophthalmopathy.

This specimen was peripheral blood mononuclear cells (PBMCs), taken at new diagnosis, from a patient treated with antithyroid drugs. The receptors derive from a woman aged 25 to 39 with Graves disease.

This clonotype was seen many times. The chain couples TRBV20-1 to TRBJ2-3; D is undetermined. CDR1 and CDR2 from the germline V gene are DFQATT and SNEGSKA (reference sequence). V lost 6 bases to trimming and J lost 1 base, with 14 bases between them. This CDR3 is built from 14 residues. CDR3 coding DNA: TGCAGTGCCTCTCCCGCAAAGGGCACAGATACGCAGTATTTT. Translation: CSASPAKGTDTQYF.

This clonotype has at least ten counts. This sequence joins TRBV6-1 and TRBJ1-5; weak D call: TRBD1 (5 bases). In germline, CDR1 is MNHNS, CDR2 SASEGT. Trimming removed 8 bases from V and 0 bases from J, with 14 bases in between. The CDR3 has 15 amino acids. The CDR3 loop is CASVERDDSNQPQHF. The DNA of the CDR3 is TGTGCCAGCGTCGAGAGGGACGATAGCAATCAGCCCCAGCATTTT.

This clonotype was detected many times. J is TRBJ2-1 and V is TRBV6-1; D is unresolved. In germline, CDR1 is MNHNS, CDR2 SASEGT. CDR3 length: 15 residues. Deletions cut 5 bases from V and 7 bases from J, with 18 bases between. CDR3 bases: TGTGCCAGCAGTAAGGGAAACTGGAAGAGAAATGAGCAGTTCTTC. It encodes CASSKGNWKRNEQFF.

This sequence joins TRBV19 and TRBJ1-1; 10 bases align to TRBD1. The CDR3 length is 14 residues. Germline V gene lookup returns CDR1 LNHDA and CDR2 SQIVND (reference sequence). The V segment lost 10 bases and the J segment 4 bases; nucleotides outside the gene matches: 9. The CDR3 DNA is TGTGCCACCTATCCCGGGACAGGGGTCACTGAAGCTTTCTTT. Protein product: CATYPGTGVTEAFF.

The V and J genes are TRBV27 and TRBJ1-1; D unclear. This CDR3 has 13 residues. CDR1 is MNHEY, CDR2 SMNVEV, per germline (reference sequence). The V and J ends lost 4 bases and 4 bases respectively, with 10 bases between them. CDR3 coding DNA: TGTGCCAGCAGTTGGTTCAAGGGCACTGAAGCTTTCTTT. Translated: CASSWFKGTEAFF.

This clonotype was detected many times. V and J are TRBV29-1 and TRBJ1-1, with D uncertain. The CDR3 contains 12 residues. In germline, CDR1 is SQVTM, CDR2 ANQGSEA. Trimming removed 8 bases from V and 2 bases from J, with 12 bases in between. The CDR3 loop is CSFHRINTEAFF. In nucleotides, the CDR3 is TGCAGCTTCCACCGAATCAACACTGAAGCTTTCTTT.

Ten or more counts support this clonotype. The chain employs TRBV6-1 and TRBJ1-2, with 7 bases aligning to TRBD1. V gave up 4 bases and J gave up 5 bases; unmatched junction bases: 4. The CDR3 extends over 13 amino acids. From germline, CDR1 is MNHNS and CDR2 SASEGT. DNA of the CDR3: TGTGCCAGCAGTGGTCAGGGGGGGTATGGCTACACCTTC. As protein: CASSGQGGYGYTF.

The chain recombines TRBV5-5 with TRBJ2-1, with 7 bases identical to TRBD1. Losses at the gene ends were 3 bases for V and 5 bases for J; bases not matched to a gene: 8. Germline V gene sequence: CDR1 SGHKS, CDR2 YYEKEE (reference sequence). The CDR3 extends over 15 amino acids. CDR3 region: CASSSTGTINNEQFF. As DNA, the CDR3 is TGTGCCAGCAGCTCGACAGGGACCATCAACAATGAGCAGTTCTTC.

The V and J genes are TRBV20-1 and TRBJ2-7; D might be TRBD2 (7 bases). The V gene lost 7 bases and the J gene lost 2 bases, with 15 bases spanning the gap. Germline V gene sequence: CDR1 DFQATT, CDR2 SNEGSKA (reference sequence). The CDR3 consists of 13 residues. CDR3 amino acids: CSGRGGSTYEQYF. As DNA, the CDR3 is TGCAGTGGTAGGGGGGGGTCTACCTACGAGCAGTACTTC.

The chain links TRBV7-6 to TRBJ2-7; a possible D gene is TRBD1 (5 bases). Germline CDR1 reads SGHVS; CDR2 reads FNYEAQ. CDR3 length equals 12 residues. Trimming left V 5 bases short and J 6 bases short, with 11 bases between. The CDR3 nucleotides read TGTGCCAGCAGCGCCACAGGACGCGAGCAGTACTTC. Protein: CASSATGREQYF.

In its sample, this clonotype was seen a few times. This chain joins TRBV7-2 and TRBJ2-1; D is possibly TRBD2 (6 bases). In germline, CDR1 is SGHTA, CDR2 FQGNSA. This CDR3 comprises 13 residues. The ends were cut back, 5 bases at V and 6 bases at J, with 11 bases in the middle. The CDR3 bases are TGTGCCAGCAGCAAGGGACTCATCAATGAGCAGTTCTTC. The encoded protein is CASSKGLINEQFF. The whole variable domain, remainder taken from reference TRBV7-2 and TRBJ2-1, is GAGVSQSPSNKVTEKGKDVELRCDPISGHTALYWYRQSLGQGLEFLIYFQGNSAPDKSGLPSDRFSAERTGGSVSTLTIQRTQQEDSAVYLCASSKGLINEQFFGPGTRLTVL.

The chain recombines TRBV5-1 with TRBJ2-1, with TRBD2 matching 12 bases. V was pared by 1 base and J by 6 bases, with 5 bases of the junction left unmatched. Germline loops: CDR1 SGHRS, CDR2 YFSETQ. The CDR3 totals 16 residues. CDR3 protein: CASSLTASGRANEQFF. Written as DNA, the CDR3 is TGCGCCAGCAGCTTGACGGCTAGCGGGAGGGCCAATGAGCAGTTCTTC.

This clonotype showed up many times. The chain employs TRBV2 and TRBJ2-7, with a tentative D call TRBD2 (5 bases). Germline V CDR1 and CDR2: SNHLY, FYNNEI. V was trimmed by 1 base and J by 4 bases, leaving 20 bases between them. This CDR3 is 17 amino acids long. DNA for the CDR3: TGTGCCAGCAGTGAAGTGTGGCCTAGCCCCCGATTGTACGAGCAGTACTTC. Translated: CASSEVWPSPRLYEQYF.

V usage is TRBV7-9 and J usage is TRBJ1-2, with D tentatively TRBD1 (5 bases). The V end lost 3 bases, the J end lost 8 bases, and 19 bases lay between the germline ends. Looked up from germline, CDR1 is SEHNR and CDR2 is FQNEAQ (reference sequence). This CDR3 region has 15 residues. CDR3 DNA sequence: TGTGCCAGCAGCTTCGCTTTGGGGCAACTAGGGGGCTACACCTTC. Protein: CASSFALGQLGGYTF.

This clonotype appeared a few times. This sequence joins TRBV2 and TRBJ2-1; D gene ambiguous. Germline loops: CDR1 SNHLY, CDR2 FYNNEI. This CDR3 has 10 amino acids. Trimming took off 8 bases at V and 13 bases at J, with 12 bases between the two ends. CDR3 residues: CASASSTQFF. CDR3 sequence (DNA): TGTGCCAGCGCGAGCTCTACCCAGTTCTTC.

The sample holds a few counts of this clonotype. The CDR3 reads CASVQRDRTNQPQHF. As DNA, the CDR3 is TGTGCCAGCGTTCAACGGGACAGGACTAATCAGCCCCAGCATTTT. The chain recombines TRBV25-1 with TRBJ1-5; 8 bases match TRBD1. This CDR3 spans 15 amino acids. CDR1 and CDR2 (germline): MGHDK, SYGVNS. The junction had 10 bases not matched to a gene; V was cut back by 8 bases and J by 4 bases.

The chain couples TRBV18 to TRBJ2-1, with D possibly being TRBD2 (6 bases). Trimming cost V 6 bases and J 7 bases, with 16 bases left between them. This CDR3 is built from 14 residues. From germline, CDR1 is KGHSH and CDR2 LQKENI. CDR3 nucleotides: TGTGCCAGCTCTCACGGGGGAAGCTTAAATGAGCAGTTCTTC. Translating it yields CASSHGGSLNEQFF.

Of note for this clonotype: A read error may explain this, as a much larger clone is one base away. The V and J genes are TRBV27 and TRBJ2-5, with 11 bases fitting TRBD1. Germline V lookup: CDR1 MNHEY, CDR2 SMNVEV (reference sequence). This CDR3 contains 17 residues. V lost 6 bases, J lost 5 bases, and 14 bases stayed unmatched. CDR3 sequence reads: CASSTQERTGGWETQYF. The CDR3 DNA sequence: TGTGCCAGCAGCACACAAGAACGGACAGGGGGCTGGGAGACCCAGTACTTC.